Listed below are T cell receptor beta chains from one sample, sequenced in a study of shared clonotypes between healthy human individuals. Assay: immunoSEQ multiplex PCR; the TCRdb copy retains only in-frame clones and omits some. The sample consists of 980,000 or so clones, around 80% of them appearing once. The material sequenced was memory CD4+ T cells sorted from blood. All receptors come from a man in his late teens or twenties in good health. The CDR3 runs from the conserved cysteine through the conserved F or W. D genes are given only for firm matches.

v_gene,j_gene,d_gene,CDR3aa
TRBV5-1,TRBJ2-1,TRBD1,CASSSTGTGALISYNEQFF
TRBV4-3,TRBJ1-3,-,CASSQDVGGVKRNTIYF
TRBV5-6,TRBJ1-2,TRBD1,CASSPTGWTFGYTF
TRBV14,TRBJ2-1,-,CASSPSSYNEQFF
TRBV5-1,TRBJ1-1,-,CASSRGENTEAFF
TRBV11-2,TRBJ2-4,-,CASSRGENIQYF
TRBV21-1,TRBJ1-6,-,CARTPRDRRLDSPLHF
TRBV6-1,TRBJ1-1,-,CASTRSREAFF
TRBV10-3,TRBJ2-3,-,CATQGGERTDTQYF
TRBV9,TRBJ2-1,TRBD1,CASSVAPGGQGANEQFF
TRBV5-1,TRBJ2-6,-,CASQDKSSGANVLTF
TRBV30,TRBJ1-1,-,CAWGTGWTEAFF
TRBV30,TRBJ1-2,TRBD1,CAWSVRQGGGYTF
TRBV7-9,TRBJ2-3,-,CASSPVGISTDTQYF
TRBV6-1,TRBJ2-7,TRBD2,CASSEATSGSYEQYF
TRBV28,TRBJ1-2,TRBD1,CASSLPVGQHYGYTF
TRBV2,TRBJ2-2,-,CASTNRERNTGELFF
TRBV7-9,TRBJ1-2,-,CASSLDGFGREIDGYTF
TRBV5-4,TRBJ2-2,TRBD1,CASSQGERANTGELFF
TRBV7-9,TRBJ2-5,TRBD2,CASSLAGVGETQYF
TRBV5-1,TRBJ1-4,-,CASSLSRAANEKLFF
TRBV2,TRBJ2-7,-,CASTALYEQYF
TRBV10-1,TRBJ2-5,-,CASSPGLWGSEKETQYF
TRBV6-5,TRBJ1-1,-,CASSRRQSGNTEAFF
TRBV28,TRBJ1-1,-,CASRVGSQRNTEAFF
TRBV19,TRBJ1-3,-,CASRQNSGNTIYF
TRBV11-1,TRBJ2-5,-,CASSLGPPGETQYF
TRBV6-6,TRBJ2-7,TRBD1,CASSFPGTGSYEQYF
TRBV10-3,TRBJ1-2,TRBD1,CAISESFRDSGYGYTF
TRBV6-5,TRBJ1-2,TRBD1,CASSGTQGSGYTF
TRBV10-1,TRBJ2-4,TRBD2,CASSPAGGNIQYF
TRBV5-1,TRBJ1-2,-,CASSFGISLYGYTF
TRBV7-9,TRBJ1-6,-,CASSSLISSYNSPLHF
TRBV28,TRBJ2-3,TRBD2,CASSSGGGALDTQYF
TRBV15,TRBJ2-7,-,CATSRVAMGLSSYEQYF
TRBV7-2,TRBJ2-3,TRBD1,CASSLGQGVTDTQYF
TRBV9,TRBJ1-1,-,CASSVVREINTEAFF
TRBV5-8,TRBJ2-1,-,CASSLEVLTYNEQFF
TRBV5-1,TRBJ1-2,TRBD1,CASSLPGGYGYTF
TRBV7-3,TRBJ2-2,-,CASSPGLNTGELFF